This TCR beta chain is from a study of monozygotic twins with inflammatory bowel disease. Study results and limitations: Patient repertoire variability may have increased through differing immunosuppressive treatments. Clonotypes shared with others were fewer in IBD patients than in healthy twins, especially with disease activity.

The CDR3 is made up of 18 amino acids. The germline gives CDR1 GTSNPN, CDR2 SVGIG (reference sequence). Each TCR library used roughly 4,000 ng of total RNA. TCRdb re-called the 5' RACE reads and shows each CDR3 protein once, DNA omitted. Reported are around 370,000 distinct CDR3 sequences; the ten largest clones contain 2.5% to 3%. Remarks on this clonotype: Its antigen is unidentified.

The sequencing sample was made of blood. The TCR was taken from a human donor with ulcerative colitis or Crohn's disease, or a healthy co-twin of an affected twin (not recorded which). The V and J genes are TRBV30 and TRBJ1-5; TCRdb reports TRBD1, a call that lacks DNA to check it against. CDR3 sequence reads: CAWGSTGKGRYSNQPQHF.